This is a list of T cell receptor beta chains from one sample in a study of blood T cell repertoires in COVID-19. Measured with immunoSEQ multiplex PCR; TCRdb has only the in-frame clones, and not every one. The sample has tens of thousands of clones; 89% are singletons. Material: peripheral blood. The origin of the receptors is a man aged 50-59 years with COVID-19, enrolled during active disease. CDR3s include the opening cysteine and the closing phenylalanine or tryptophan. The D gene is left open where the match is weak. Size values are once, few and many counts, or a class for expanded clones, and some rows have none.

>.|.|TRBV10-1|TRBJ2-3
CASSPTGPSTDTQYF
TGCGCCAGCAGTCCGACAGGACCTAGCACAGATACGCAGTATTTT
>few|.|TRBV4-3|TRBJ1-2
CASSQDRGHNGYTF
TGCGCCAGCAGCCAAGATAGGGGACATAATGGCTACACCTTC
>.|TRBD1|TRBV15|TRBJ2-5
CATSTGQGQETQYF
TGTGCCACCAGCACGGGACAGGGCCAAGAGACCCAGTACTTC
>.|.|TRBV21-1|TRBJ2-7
CASSKDRGAGEQYF
TGTGCCAGCAGCAAAGATCGGGGGGCGGGCGAGCAGTACTTC
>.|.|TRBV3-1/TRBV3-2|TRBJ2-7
CASSQLSYEQYF
TGTGCCAGCAGCCAGCTCAGCTACGAGCAGTACTTC
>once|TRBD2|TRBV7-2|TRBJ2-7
CASSLVFGGAYEQYF
TGTGCCAGCAGCTTAGTATTCGGGGGGGCCTACGAGCAGTACTTC
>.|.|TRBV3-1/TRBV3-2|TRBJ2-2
CASSPDFFSGELFF
TGTGCCAGCAGCCCGGACTTTTTTTCCGGGGAGCTGTTTTTT
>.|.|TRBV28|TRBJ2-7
CASSSNPDSSYEQYF
TGTGCCAGCAGTTCCAACCCGGACAGCTCCTACGAGCAGTACTTC
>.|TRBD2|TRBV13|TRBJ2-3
CASSFRTSGTDTQYF
TGTGCCAGCAGCTTTCGGACTAGCGGTACAGATACGCAGTATTTT
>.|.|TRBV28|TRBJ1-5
CASTQGGPGNQPQHF
TGTGCCAGCACCCAAGGCGGCCCGGGCAATCAGCCCCAGCATTTT
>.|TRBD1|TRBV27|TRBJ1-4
CASSFNPGTASNEKLFF
TGTGCCAGCAGTTTCAATCCCGGGACAGCTTCTAATGAAAAACTGTTTTTT
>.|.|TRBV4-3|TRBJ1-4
CASSQDRRGGEKLFF
TGCGCCAGCAGCCAAGATCGAAGGGGGGGTGAAAAACTGTTTTTT
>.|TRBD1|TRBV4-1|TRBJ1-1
CASSQMHTGDPTEAFF
TGCGCCAGCAGCCAAATGCACACAGGGGATCCCACTGAAGCTTTCTTT
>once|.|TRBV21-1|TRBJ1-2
CASTTGTGSLHGYTF
TGTGCCAGCACCACCGGGACAGGGAGCTTACATGGCTACACCTTC
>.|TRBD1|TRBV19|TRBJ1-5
CASRNTGVGNQPQHF
TGTGCCAGTAGAAACACAGGGGTCGGCAATCAGCCCCAGCATTTT
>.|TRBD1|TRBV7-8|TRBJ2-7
CASSRAGQGSPQYF
TGTGCCAGCAGCCGAGCGGGACAGGGGTCGCCGCAGTACTTC
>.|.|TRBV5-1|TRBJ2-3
CASSLGGGSSTDTQYF
TGCGCCAGCAGCTTGGGAGGCGGATCTAGCACAGATACGCAGTATTTT
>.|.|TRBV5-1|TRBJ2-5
CASSGGHSKGGTQYF
TGCGCCAGCAGCGGGGGACACAGCAAGGGTGGGACCCAGTACTTC
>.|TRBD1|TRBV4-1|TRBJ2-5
CASSQADRPQETQYF
TGCGCCAGCAGCCAGGCGGACAGGCCCCAAGAGACCCAGTACTTC
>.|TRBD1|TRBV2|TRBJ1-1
CASSDDRGWNTEAFF
TGTGCCAGCAGTGACGACAGGGGGTGGAACACTGAAGCTTTCTTT
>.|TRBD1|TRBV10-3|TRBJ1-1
CAIRGQGTEAFF
TGTGCCATCAGGGGACAGGGCACTGAAGCTTTCTTT
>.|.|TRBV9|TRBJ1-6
CASSVSTDDNSPLHF
TGTGCCAGCAGCGTATCGACAGATGATAATTCACCCCTCCACTTT
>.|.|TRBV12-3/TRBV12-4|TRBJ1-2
CASSLDRNYGYTF
TGTGCCAGCAGCCTCGACAGGAACTATGGCTACACCTTC
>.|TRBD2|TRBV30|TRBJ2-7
CAWRASPGLAGSEQYF
TGTGCCTGGAGGGCTAGTCCGGGACTAGCGGGGTCCGAGCAGTACTTC
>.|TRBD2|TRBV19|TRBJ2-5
CASSIDTSGGQETQYF
TGTGCCAGTAGTATAGATACTAGCGGGGGGCAAGAGACCCAGTACTTC
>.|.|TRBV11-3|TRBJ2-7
CASSRGQPGVYEQYF
TGTGCCAGCAGCCGAGGACAGCCCGGCGTCTACGAGCAGTACTTC
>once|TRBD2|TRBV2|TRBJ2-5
CASRASGGAFETQYF
TGTGCCAGCAGGGCTAGCGGGGGGGCCTTTGAGACCCAGTACTTC
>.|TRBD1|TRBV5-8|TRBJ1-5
CASSSRDRGLQPQHF
TGTGCCAGCAGCTCCCGGGACAGGGGGCTTCAGCCCCAGCATTTT
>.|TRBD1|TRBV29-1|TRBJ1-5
CSVGLGQGARQPQHF
TGCAGCGTGGGTTTGGGGCAGGGGGCTCGTCAGCCCCAGCATTTT
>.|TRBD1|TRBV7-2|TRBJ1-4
CASSLGTGVNEKLFF
TGTGCCAGCAGCTTAGGGACAGGGGTTAATGAAAAACTGTTTTTT
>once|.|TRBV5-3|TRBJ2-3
CARSLRRLTSTDTQYF
TGTGCCAGAAGCTTGCGTAGACTAACTAGCACAGATACGCAGTATTTT
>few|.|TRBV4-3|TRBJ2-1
CASSQYHRVASNEQFF
TGCGCCAGCAGCCAATACCACAGGGTTGCGAGTAATGAGCAGTTCTTC
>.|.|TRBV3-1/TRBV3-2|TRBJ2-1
CASSQEDGGSYNEQFF
TGTGCCAGCAGCCAAGAGGATGGCGGCAGCTACAATGAGCAGTTCTTC
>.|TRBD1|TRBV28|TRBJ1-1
CASSLGSGTTGRDTEAFF
TGTGCCAGCAGTTTAGGATCGGGGACGACAGGGCGGGACACTGAAGCTTTCTTT
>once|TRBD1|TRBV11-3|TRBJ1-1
CASSLDSATGTEAFF
TGTGCCAGCAGCTTAGATTCCGCGACAGGGACTGAAGCTTTCTTT
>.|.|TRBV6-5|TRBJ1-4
CASTLGTNEKLFF
TGTGCCAGCACGCTAGGCACTAATGAAAAACTGTTTTTT
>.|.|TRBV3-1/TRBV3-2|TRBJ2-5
CASSHEPQAETQYF
TGTGCCAGCAGCCACGAACCCCAAGCCGAGACCCAGTACTTC
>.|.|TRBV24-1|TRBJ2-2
CATSDLTDTGELFF
TGTGCCACCAGTGATTTGACGGACACCGGGGAGCTGTTTTTT
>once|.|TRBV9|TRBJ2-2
CASSVDSGELFF
TGTGCCAGCAGCGTCGACTCCGGGGAGCTGTTTTTT
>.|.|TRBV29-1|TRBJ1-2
CSVELRGNYGYTF
TGCAGCGTTGAACTTCGGGGTAACTATGGCTACACCTTC
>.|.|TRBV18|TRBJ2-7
CASSNAGSYEQYF
TGTGCCAGCTCAAACGCCGGGTCCTACGAGCAGTACTTC
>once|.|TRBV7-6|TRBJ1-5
CASRETGRQPQHF
TGTGCCAGCAGGGAAACAGGGCGTCAGCCCCAGCATTTT
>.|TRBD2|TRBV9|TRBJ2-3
CASSVFPSGVNTDTQYF
TGTGCCAGCAGCGTATTCCCTAGCGGGGTCAACACAGATACGCAGTATTTT
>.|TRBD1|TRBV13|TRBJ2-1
CASSKDRASYNEQFF
TGTGCCAGCAGCAAGGACAGGGCTTCCTACAATGAGCAGTTCTTC
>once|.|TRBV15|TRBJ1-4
CATSRQSTNEKLFF
TGTGCCACCAGCAGACAATCAACTAATGAAAAACTGTTTTTT
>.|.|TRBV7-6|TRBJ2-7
CASSGGWGNEQYF
TGTGCCAGCAGTGGGGGGTGGGGTAACGAGCAGTACTTC